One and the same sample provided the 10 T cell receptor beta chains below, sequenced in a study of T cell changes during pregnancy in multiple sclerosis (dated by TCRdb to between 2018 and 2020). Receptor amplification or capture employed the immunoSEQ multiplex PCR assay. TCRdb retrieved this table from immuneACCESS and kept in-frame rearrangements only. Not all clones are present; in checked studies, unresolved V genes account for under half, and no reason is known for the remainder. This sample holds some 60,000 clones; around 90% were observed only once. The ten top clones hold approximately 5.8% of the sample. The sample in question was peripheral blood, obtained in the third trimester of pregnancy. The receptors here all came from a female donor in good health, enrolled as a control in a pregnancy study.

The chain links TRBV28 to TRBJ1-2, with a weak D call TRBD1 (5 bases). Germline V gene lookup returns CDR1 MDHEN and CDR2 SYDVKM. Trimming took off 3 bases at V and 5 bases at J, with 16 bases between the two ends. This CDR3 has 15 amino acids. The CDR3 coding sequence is TGTGCCAGCAGTTTTTTCGACAGCCCGGTATATGGCTACACCTTC. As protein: CASSFFDSPVYGYTF.

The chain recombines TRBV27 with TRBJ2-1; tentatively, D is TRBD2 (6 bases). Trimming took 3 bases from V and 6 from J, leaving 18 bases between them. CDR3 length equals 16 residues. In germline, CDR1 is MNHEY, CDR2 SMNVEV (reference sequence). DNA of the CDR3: TGTGCCAGCAGTTTGAGAGCGGGCAGCCTGTTCAATGAGCAGTTCTTC. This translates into CASSLRAGSLFNEQFF.

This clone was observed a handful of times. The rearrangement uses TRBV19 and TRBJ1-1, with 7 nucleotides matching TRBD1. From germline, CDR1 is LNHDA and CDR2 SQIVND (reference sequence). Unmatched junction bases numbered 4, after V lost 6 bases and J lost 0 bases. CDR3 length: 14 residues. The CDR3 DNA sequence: TGTGCCAGTAGCCCCGACAGGGTGAACACTGAAGCTTTCTTT. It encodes CASSPDRVNTEAFF. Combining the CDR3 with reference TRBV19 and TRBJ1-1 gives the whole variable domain DGGITQSPKYLFRKEGQNVTLSCEQNLNHDAMYWYRQDPGQGLRLIYYSQIVNDFQKGDIAEGYSVSREKKESFPLTVTSAQKNPTAFYLCASSPDRVNTEAFFGQGTRLTVV.

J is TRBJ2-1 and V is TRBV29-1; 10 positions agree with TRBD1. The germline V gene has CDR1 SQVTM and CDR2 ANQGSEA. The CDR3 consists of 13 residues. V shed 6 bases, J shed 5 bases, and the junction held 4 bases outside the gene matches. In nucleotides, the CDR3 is TGCAGCGTCGCCGGGACAGGGGACAATGAGCAGTTCTTC. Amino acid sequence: CSVAGTGDNEQFF.

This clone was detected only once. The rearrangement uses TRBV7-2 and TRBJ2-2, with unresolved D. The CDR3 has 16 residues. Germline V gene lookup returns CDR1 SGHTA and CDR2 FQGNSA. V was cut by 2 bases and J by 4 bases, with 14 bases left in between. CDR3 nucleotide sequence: TGTGCCAGCAGCTTATTTGGTGGCACCTTCACCGGGGAGCTGTTTTTT. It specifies CASSLFGGTFTGELFF.

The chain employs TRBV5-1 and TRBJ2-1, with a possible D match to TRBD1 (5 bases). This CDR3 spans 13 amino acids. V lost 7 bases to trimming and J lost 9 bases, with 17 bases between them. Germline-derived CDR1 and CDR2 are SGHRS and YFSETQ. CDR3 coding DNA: TGCGCCAGCGCTTCACAGGCAGAAAGTGAGCAGTTCTTC. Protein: CASASQAESEQFF.

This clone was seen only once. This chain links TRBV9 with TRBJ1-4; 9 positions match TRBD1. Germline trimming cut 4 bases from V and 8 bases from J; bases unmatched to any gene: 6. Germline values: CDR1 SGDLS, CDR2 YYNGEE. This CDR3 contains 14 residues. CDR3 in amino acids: CASSPGTGHEKLFF. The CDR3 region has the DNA TGTGCCAGCAGCCCGGGGACAGGGCACGAAAAACTGTTTTTT. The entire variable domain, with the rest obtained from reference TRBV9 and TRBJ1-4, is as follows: DSGVTQTPKHLITATGQRVTLRCSPRSGDLSVYWYQQSLDQGLQFLIQYYNGEERAKGNILERFSAQQFPDLHSELNLSSLELGDSALYFCASSPGTGHEKLFFGSGTQLSVL.

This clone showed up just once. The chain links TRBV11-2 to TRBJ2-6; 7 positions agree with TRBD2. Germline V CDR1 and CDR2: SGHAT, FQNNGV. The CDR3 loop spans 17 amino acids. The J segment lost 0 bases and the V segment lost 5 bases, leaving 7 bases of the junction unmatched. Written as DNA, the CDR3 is TGTGCCAGCAGCCCTACTAGCGATCGCTCTGGGGCCAACGTCCTGACTTTC. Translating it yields CASSPTSDRSGANVLTF. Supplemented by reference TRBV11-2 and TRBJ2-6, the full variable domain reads EAGVAQSPRYKIIEKRQSVAFWCNPISGHATLYWYQQILGQGPKLLIQFQNNGVVDDSQLPKDRFSAERLKGVDSTLKIQPAKLEDSAVYLCASSPTSDRSGANVLTFGAGSRLTVL.

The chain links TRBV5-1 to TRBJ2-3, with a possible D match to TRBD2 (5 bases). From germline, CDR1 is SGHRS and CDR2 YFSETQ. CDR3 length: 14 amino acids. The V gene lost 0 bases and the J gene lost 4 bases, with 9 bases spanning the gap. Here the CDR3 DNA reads TGCGCCAGCAGCTTGGGCGGGTTCCCAGATACGCAGTATTTT. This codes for CASSLGGFPDTQYF.

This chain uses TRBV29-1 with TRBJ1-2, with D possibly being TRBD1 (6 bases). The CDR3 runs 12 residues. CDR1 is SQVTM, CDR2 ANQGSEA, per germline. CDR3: CIGRDTRYGYTF. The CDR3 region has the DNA TGCATCGGCCGGGACACGCGGTATGGCTACACCTTC.